The clone carrying this TCR beta chain was seen a few times. Its antigen is unknown. As handled by the study authors: A distant-metastasis classifier for papillary thyroid cancer was built using CDR3 differences across clinicopathological groups. With MiXCR, TCRdb reprocessed the PCR reads. The V and J calls come from TCRdb's annotation, not from the publication. The sample holds some 26,000 clones, 3.7% seen once. Patients underwent thyroid surgery, and none had received any treatment before it. With V trimmed by 9 bases and J by 5 bases, 12 bases remained unmatched. Germline lookup yields CDR1 MNHEY and CDR2 SMNVEV (reference sequence). CDR3 length equals 14 residues. This specimen comes from a study of metastatic and nonmetastatic thyroid tumors. About the research overall: Repertoires from blood and tumor or nodule tissue of malignant and benign thyroid patients were compared.

Study-level results: When malignant thyroid tumors were compared with benign nodules, TCR beta diversity was reportedly significantly higher in the malignant tumors. This held in both blood and tumor samples.

This receptor was taken from a male donor with papillary thyroid cancer or a benign thyroid nodule (not recorded which). Some clones in this sample may be carry-over from other donors' samples. The genes are TRBV27 and TRBJ1-2; 7 nucleotides agree with TRBD1. The sample was blood. The DNA for the CDR3 is TGTGCCAGTTCTAGACAGGGAAGGTGGTATGGCTACACCTTC. This encodes CASSRQGRWYGYTF.